This TCR beta chain was recorded in a study of post-analysis software for immune sequencing data. The study, taken as a whole, reports: Multiple sclerosis was associated with a significant reduction in normalized Chao1 diversity relative to controls. The five TRBV segments detected at higher frequency in patients than in controls included TRBV5-6, TRBV5-1 and TRBV20-1.

Concerning this clonotype itself: Its target is not known.

Prepared TCR beta cDNA libraries contained unique molecular identifiers. MiXCR, run by TCRdb on the PCR reads, gives a single entry per CDR3 protein. The sample has some 800,000 distinct CDR3 sequences, more than 45% seen once. CDR3 length: 15 amino acids. The V and J ends lost 3 bases and 1 base, in that order; junction bases with no gene match: 4. This clonotype originated in a girl between 10 and 17 years old with multiple sclerosis. The chain recombines TRBV12-3 or TRBV12-4 with TRBJ1-1; 8 bases are shared with TRBD1. Source material: blood. The CDR3 protein is CASSFTGQGNTEAFF. CDR3 sequence (DNA): TGTGCCAGCAGTTTTACTGGACAGGGGAACACTGAAGCTTTCTTT.